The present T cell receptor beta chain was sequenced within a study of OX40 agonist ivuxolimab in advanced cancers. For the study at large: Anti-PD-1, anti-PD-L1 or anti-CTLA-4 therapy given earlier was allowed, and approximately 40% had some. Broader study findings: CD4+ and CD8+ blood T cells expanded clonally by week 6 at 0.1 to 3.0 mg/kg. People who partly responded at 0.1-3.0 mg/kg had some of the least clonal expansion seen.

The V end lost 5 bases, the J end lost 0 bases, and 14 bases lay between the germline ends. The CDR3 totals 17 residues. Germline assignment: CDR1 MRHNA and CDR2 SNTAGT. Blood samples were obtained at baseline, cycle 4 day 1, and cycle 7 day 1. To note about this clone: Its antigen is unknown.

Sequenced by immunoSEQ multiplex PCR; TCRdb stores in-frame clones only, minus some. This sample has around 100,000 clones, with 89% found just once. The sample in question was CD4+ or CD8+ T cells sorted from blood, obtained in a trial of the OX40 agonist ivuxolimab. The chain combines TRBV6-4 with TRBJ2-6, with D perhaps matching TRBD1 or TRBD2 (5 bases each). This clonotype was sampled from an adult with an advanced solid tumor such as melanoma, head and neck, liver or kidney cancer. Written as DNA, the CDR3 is TGTGCCAGCAGTCCGAGGGGCGCGGGCTCTGGGGCCAACGTCCTGACTTTC. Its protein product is CASSPRGAGSGANVLTF.